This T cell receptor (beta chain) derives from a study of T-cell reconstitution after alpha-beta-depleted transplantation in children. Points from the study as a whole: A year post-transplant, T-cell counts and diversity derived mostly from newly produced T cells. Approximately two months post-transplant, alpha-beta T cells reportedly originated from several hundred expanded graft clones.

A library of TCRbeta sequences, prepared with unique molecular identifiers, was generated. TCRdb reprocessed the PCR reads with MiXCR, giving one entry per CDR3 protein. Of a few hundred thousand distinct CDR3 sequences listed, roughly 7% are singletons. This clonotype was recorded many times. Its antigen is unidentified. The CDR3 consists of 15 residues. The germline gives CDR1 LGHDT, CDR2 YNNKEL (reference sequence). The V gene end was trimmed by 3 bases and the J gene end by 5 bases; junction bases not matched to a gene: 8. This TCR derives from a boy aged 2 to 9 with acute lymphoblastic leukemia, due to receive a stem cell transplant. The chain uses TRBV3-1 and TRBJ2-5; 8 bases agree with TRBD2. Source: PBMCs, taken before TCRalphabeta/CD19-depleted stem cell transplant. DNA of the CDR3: TGTGCCAGCAGCCACCGGACTAGCTGGGAGGAGACCCAGTACTTC. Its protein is CASSHRTSWEETQYF.